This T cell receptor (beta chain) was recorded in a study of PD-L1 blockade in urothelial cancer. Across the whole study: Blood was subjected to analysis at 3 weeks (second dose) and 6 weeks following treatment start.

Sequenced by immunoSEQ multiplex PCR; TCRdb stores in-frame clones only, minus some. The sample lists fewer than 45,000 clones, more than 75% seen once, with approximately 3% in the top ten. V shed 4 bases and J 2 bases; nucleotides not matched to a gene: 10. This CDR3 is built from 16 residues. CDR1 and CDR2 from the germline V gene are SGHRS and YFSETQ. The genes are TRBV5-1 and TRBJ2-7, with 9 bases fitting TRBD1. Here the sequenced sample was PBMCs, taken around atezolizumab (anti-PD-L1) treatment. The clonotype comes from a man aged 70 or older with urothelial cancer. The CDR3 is CASSTTPGQGAYEQYF. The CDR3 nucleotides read TGCGCCAGCAGCACCACTCCGGGACAGGGCGCCTACGAGCAGTACTTC.